Each of the 21 T cell receptor beta chains below was sequenced from the same sample in a study of T cell responses to AZD1222 COVID-19 vaccine. The repertoire was sequenced with immunoSEQ multiplex PCR; TCRdb's copy has only in-frame clones and lacks some. Of more than 130,000 clones in the sample, about nine tenths were seen once. Source: peripheral blood, taken on day 0 of AZD1222 vaccination. Receptors were obtained from an adult in good health.

The chain carries TRBV3-1 (or the pseudogene TRBV3-2) and TRBJ1-2; 10 nucleotides align to TRBD1. The CDR3 sequence is 12 residues long. CDR1 and CDR2 (germline): LGHDT, YNNKEL (reference sequence). Trimming at V came to 5 bases and at J to 8 bases, leaving 2 bases not matched to a gene. DNA for the CDR3: TGTGCCAGCAGCGGGACAGGGGAAGGCTACACCTTC. Protein product: CASSGTGEGYTF.

The CDR3 here is CASSPPVLSGQGSEQYF. The CDR3 DNA reads as TGTGCCAGCTCACCACCGGTTCTATCCGGACAGGGGTCCGAGCAGTACTTC. The chain recombines TRBV18 with TRBJ2-7, with 9 bases aligning to TRBD1. Germline V gives CDR1 KGHSH, CDR2 LQKENI. J was trimmed by 6 bases and V by 0 bases; bases with no gene match: 12. CDR3 size: 17 residues.

CDR3 sequence: CASSQWLTNEQFF. CDR3 sequence (DNA): TGTGCCAGCAGCCAATGGTTGACTAATGAGCAGTTCTTC. V and J are TRBV16 and TRBJ2-1; no reliable D call. This CDR3 is 13 amino acids long. Per the germline V gene, CDR1 is KGHSY and CDR2 is FQNENV. V was shortened by 1 base and J by 7 bases, with 8 bases between the two germline ends.

The genes are TRBV10-3 and TRBJ1-2; D is perhaps TRBD1 (5 bases). The germline V gene has CDR1 ENHRY and CDR2 SYGVKD. Trimming removed 5 bases from V and 6 bases from J, with 10 bases in between. This CDR3 contains 12 residues. CDR3 residues: CAISHGGDGYTF. For the CDR3, the DNA is TGTGCCATCAGTCACGGGGGAGATGGCTACACCTTC.

This sequence joins TRBV30 and TRBJ2-2; 7 nucleotides align to TRBD1. This CDR3 contains 14 residues. Germline V gene lookup returns CDR1 GTSNPN and CDR2 SVGIG (reference sequence). V shed 0 bases and J 6 bases; nucleotides not matched to a gene: 4. CDR3 residues: CAWSVKGAPGELFF. CDR3 nucleotides: TGTGCCTGGAGTGTAAAGGGGGCCCCCGGGGAGCTGTTTTTT.

The chain has TRBV5-6 and TRBJ2-1; the D is unclear. Germline CDR1 and CDR2: SGHDT and YYEEEE. CDR3 length: 13 amino acids. The ends were cut back, 2 bases at V and 4 bases at J, with 7 bases in the middle. The CDR3 nucleotides are TGTGCCAGCAGCTTAGACGGTTACAATGAGCAGTTCTTC. Residues: CASSLDGYNEQFF.

The rearrangement joins TRBV5-1 to TRBJ2-2; a possible D gene is TRBD2 (5 bases). Trimming took off 4 bases at V and 7 bases at J, with 14 bases between the two ends. The CDR3 totals 14 residues. Germline V gene lookup returns CDR1 SGHRS and CDR2 YFSETQ. As DNA, the CDR3 is TGCGCCAGCAGCCGGACCTCGGGAAACGGGGAGCTGTTTTTT. It specifies CASSRTSGNGELFF. Supplemented by reference TRBV5-1 and TRBJ2-2, the full variable domain reads KAGVTQTPRYLIKTRGQQVTLSCSPISGHRSVSWYQQTPGQGLQFLFEYFSETQRNKGNFPGRFSGRQFSNSRSEMNVSTLELGDSALYLCASSRTSGNGELFFGEGSRLTVL.

The V gene is TRBV30, the J gene TRBJ2-2; D is ambiguous. V gave up 4 bases and J gave up 0 bases, with 6 bases separating them. The CDR3 covers 13 residues. The germline CDR1 and CDR2 sequences are GTSNPN and SVGIG (reference sequence). The CDR3 region is CAWMPANTGELFF. For the CDR3, the DNA is TGTGCCTGGATGCCAGCGAACACCGGGGAGCTGTTTTTT.

The CDR3 nucleotides read TGTGCCAGCAGTCCTGAGGACGGGAGCTCCTACGAGCAGTACTTC. Translation: CASSPEDGSSYEQYF. The V gene is TRBV6-5, the J gene TRBJ2-7; tentative D call: TRBD2 (6 bases). Germline loops: CDR1 MNHEY, CDR2 SVGAGI. V was pared by 5 bases and J by 0 bases, with 14 bases between. This CDR3 has 15 amino acids.

As to this clone: Compared with germline, one end of the junction differs, possibly owing to a read error. The CDR3 DNA follows: TGTGCCAGCAGTTACTTCGCTGGTTCCCAGGATTTT. Translating it yields CASSYFAGSQDF. The rearrangement joins TRBV6-5 to TRBJ1-4; D is uncertain. This CDR3 is 12 amino acids long. Per germline, CDR1 MNHEY and CDR2 SVGAGI.

The chain couples TRBV5-1 to TRBJ2-1; D is uncertain. Trimming took 1 base from V and 7 from J, leaving 12 bases between them. The germline V gene encodes CDR1 SGHRS and CDR2 YFSETQ. The CDR3 extends over 14 amino acids. This chain's CDR3 is CASSLNGRSNEQFF. CDR3 DNA: TGCGCCAGCAGCTTGAATGGGCGCTCGAATGAGCAGTTCTTC.

CDR3 sequence reads: CASSVDLRGGGRTPMSTDTQYF. In nucleotides, the CDR3 is TGTGCCAGCAGCGTAGATCTTAGGGGGGGCGGGAGGACACCCATGAGCACAGATACGCAGTATTTT. V gene TRBV9 combines with J gene TRBJ2-3; 8 bases agree with TRBD2. The CDR3 has 22 amino acids. Germline V lookup: CDR1 SGDLS, CDR2 YYNGEE. V lost 0 bases and J lost 0; bases outside the gene matches: 21.

The gene calls are TRBV30 and TRBJ1-1; weak D call: TRBD1 (6 bases). The CDR3 is 14 residues long. The germline V gene encodes CDR1 GTSNPN and CDR2 SVGIG (reference sequence). V lost 2 bases to trimming and J lost 1 base, with 11 bases between them. CDR3 coding DNA: TGTGCCTGGAGTCCGGGGGCGCAGAACACTGAAGCTTTCTTT. This translates into CAWSPGAQNTEAFF.

This chain connects TRBV19 to TRBJ2-2; tentative D call: TRBD1 (6 bases). The germline V and J ends were trimmed by 2 bases and 1 base, with 17 bases remaining between them. The germline V gene encodes CDR1 LNHDA and CDR2 SQIVND (reference sequence). The CDR3 is 18 amino acids. The CDR3 region is CASSIKGEFNLNTGELFF. The CDR3 DNA is TGTGCCAGTAGTATAAAGGGGGAGTTTAATTTGAACACCGGGGAGCTGTTTTTT.

This clone was seen a single time. The J gene is TRBJ1-2, the V gene TRBV7-2; the D is unclear. The germline V and J ends were trimmed by 4 bases and 4 bases, with 22 bases remaining between them. CDR3 length equals 17 residues. Per germline, CDR1 SGHTA and CDR2 FQGNSA. This chain's CDR3 is CASSYTGFTPAAYGYTF. CDR3 coding DNA: TGTGCCAGCAGCTACACCGGCTTTACCCCGGCGGCCTATGGCTACACCTTC.

V is TRBV6-5 and J is TRBJ2-7; a possible D gene is TRBD2 (6 bases). This CDR3 contains 13 residues. Trimming removed 6 bases from V and 5 bases from J, with 14 bases in between. The germline V gene encodes CDR1 MNHEY and CDR2 SVGAGI. The CDR3 here is CASRGGVINEQYF. The DNA of the CDR3 is TGTGCCAGCAGGGGCGGGGTGATTAACGAGCAGTACTTC.

The CDR3 nucleotides are TGTGCCAGCAGCCCTGGGGGGGGAGGAGGGGAAGAGACCCAGTACTTC. Amino acids: CASSPGGGGGEETQYF. The J gene is TRBJ2-5, the V gene TRBV3-1 (or the pseudogene TRBV3-2); 7 bases are shared with TRBD2. Unmatched junction bases numbered 11, after V lost 4 bases and J lost 3 bases. CDR3 length: 16 amino acids. The germline CDR1 and CDR2 sequences are LGHDT and YNNKEL (reference sequence).

The gene calls are TRBV15 and TRBJ1-3; 8 bases agree with TRBD1. The CDR3 has 15 residues. Germline-derived CDR1 and CDR2 are LNHNV and YYDKDF (reference sequence). After removal of 3 bases from V and 2 bases from J, the junction contained 3 bases not matched to a gene. The CDR3, as DNA: TGTGCCACCAGCAGTACAGGGGGGACTGGAAACACCATATATTTT. This codes for CATSSTGGTGNTIYF.

This chain uses TRBV11-2 with TRBJ2-7; tentatively, D is TRBD1 (6 bases). Trimming shortened V by 3 bases and J by 0 bases, and 12 bases separated the two germline ends. From germline, CDR1 is SGHAT and CDR2 FQNNGV. CDR3 length: 15 residues. The CDR3 nucleotides are TGTGCCAGCAGCTTTATTGGGACAAACTCCTACGAGCAGTACTTC. It yields the protein CASSFIGTNSYEQYF.

V usage is TRBV9 and J usage is TRBJ2-1; TRBD2 matches 11 bases. CDR1 is SGDLS, CDR2 YYNGEE, per germline. The CDR3 runs 18 residues. The V segment lost 0 bases and the J segment 8 bases; nucleotides outside the gene matches: 13. In DNA form, the CDR3 reads TGTGCCAGCAGCGTAGAAGGGCTAGCGGGAGGCCCCCCTGATGAGCAGTTCTTC. It specifies CASSVEGLAGGPPDEQFF.

The chain recombines TRBV9 with TRBJ2-5, with D possibly TRBD2 on 6 matching bases. Trimming removed 2 bases at V and 4 bases at J, with 12 bases between. The CDR3 is made up of 14 amino acids. Germline V lookup: CDR1 SGDLS, CDR2 YYNGEE. The CDR3 region is CASSVLGRGETQYF. CDR3 sequence (DNA): TGTGCCAGCAGCGTTCTCGGGAGAGGAGAGACCCAGTACTTC.